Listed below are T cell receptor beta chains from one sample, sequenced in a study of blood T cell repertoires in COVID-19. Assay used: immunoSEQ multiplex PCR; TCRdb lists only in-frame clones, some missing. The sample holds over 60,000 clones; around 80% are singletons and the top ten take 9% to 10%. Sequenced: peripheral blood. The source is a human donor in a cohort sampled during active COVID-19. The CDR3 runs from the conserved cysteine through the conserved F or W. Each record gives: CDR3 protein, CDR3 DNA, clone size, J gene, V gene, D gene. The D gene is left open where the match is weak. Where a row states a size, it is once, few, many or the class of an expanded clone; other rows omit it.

CDR3: CASSLASSGNEYEQYF
DNA: TGTGCCAGCAGCTTGGCGTCTAGCGGGAATGAGTACGAGCAGTACTTC
size: -
J: TRBJ2-7
V: TRBV5-4
D: TRBD2

CDR3: CASSTGFANQPQHF
DNA: TGTGCCAGCAGTACAGGTTTCGCCAATCAGCCCCAGCATTTT
size: few
J: TRBJ1-5
V: TRBV7-9
D: -

CDR3: CASSQEPGSGPSYEQYF
DNA: TGTGCCAGTAGCCAAGAACCAGGCAGCGGCCCCTCCTACGAGCAGTACTTC
size: -
J: TRBJ2-7
V: TRBV19
D: -

CDR3: CASSPPDRGNTGELFF
DNA: TGTGCCAGCAGCCCACCGGACAGGGGTAACACCGGGGAGCTGTTTTTT
size: -
J: TRBJ2-2
V: TRBV5-4
D: TRBD1

CDR3: CASRPRGVGGETQYF
DNA: TGTGCCAGCAGACCCCGCGGAGTAGGAGGGGAGACCCAGTACTTC
size: once
J: TRBJ2-5
V: TRBV28
D: -

CDR3: CASSPHPGEGSPLHF
DNA: TGTGCCAGCAGCCCCCATCCGGGAGAGGGTTCACCCCTCCACTTT
size: -
J: TRBJ1-6
V: TRBV9
D: -

CDR3: CASSGGSSYNSPLHF
DNA: TGTGCCAGTAGCGGAGGGAGCTCCTATAATTCACCCCTCCACTTT
size: -
J: TRBJ1-6
V: TRBV19
D: -

CDR3: CASSPQVRGTEAFF
DNA: TGTGCCAGCAGCCCCCAAGTCCGGGGCACTGAAGCTTTCTTT
size: once
J: TRBJ1-1
V: TRBV6-6
D: -

CDR3: CASSTPQAGVVETQYF
DNA: TGTGCCAGCAGCACCCCCCAAGCGGGAGTGGTAGAGACCCAGTACTTC
size: once
J: TRBJ2-5
V: TRBV7-9
D: TRBD2

CDR3: CASRPAGSNEKLFF
DNA: TGTGCCAGCAGGCCGGCAGGGTCTAATGAAAAACTGTTTTTT
size: -
J: TRBJ1-4
V: TRBV7-9
D: -

CDR3: CASSSDFFNEQFF
DNA: TGTGCCAGCAGTTCAGATTTCTTCAATGAGCAGTTCTTC
size: -
J: TRBJ2-1
V: TRBV2
D: -

CDR3: CASSTGTSPYNEQFF
DNA: TGTGCCAGTAGTACCGGGACTAGTCCCTACAATGAGCAGTTCTTC
size: -
J: TRBJ2-1
V: TRBV19
D: TRBD2